This TCR beta chain was documented in a study of shared clonotypes between healthy human individuals. HIV-negative, healthy adults without recent acute infections or vaccinations were the donors. CDR1 and CDR2 from the germline V gene are MDHEN and SYDVKM. CDR3 length: 14 amino acids. Trimming pared 6 bases from V and 4 bases from J, leaving 14 bases between. Sorted-subset replicate PCR reactions were performed with approximately 200 ng DNA, corresponding to tens of thousands of T cell genomes. Sequencing was performed with immunoSEQ multiplex PCR; in TCRdb, only in-frame clones are kept and a portion is missing. The sample has about 1 million clones, 65% to 80% seen once; the top ten hold approximately 1.5%.

The specimen sequenced was memory CD4+ T cells sorted from blood. Subset here: CD45RA-negative fraction. This receptor was identified in a man between 18 and 29 years old in good health. This chain uses TRBV28 with TRBJ2-3; the D is unclear. The DNA of the CDR3 is TGTGCCAGCAGCCGTCTTCTTTCACCAGATACGCAGTATTTT. Protein: CASSRLLSPDTQYF. Full variable domain (remainder filled in from reference TRBV28 and TRBJ2-3): DVKVTQSSRYLVKRTGEKVFLECVQDMDHENMFWYRQDPGLGLRLIYFSYDVKMKEKGDIPEGYSVSREKKERFSLILESASTNQTSMYLCASSRLLSPDTQYFGPGTRLTVL.